These 16 T cell receptor beta chains were sequenced from one sample in a study of regulatory T cells in long-lasting Graves disease. Assembly of TCR beta libraries relied on iRepertoire HTBI primers together with Arm-PCR of CDR3 regions. TCRdb analysed the multiplex PCR reads with MiXCR anew, one entry per CDR3 protein. The sample shows approximately 400,000 distinct CDR3 sequences, over 12% of them seen only once. The time point denotes: newly diagnosed GD, antithyroid drugs for less than 3 months. Preparation of the TCR library used RNA extracted from PBMCs. These data were also reused for a study on T cells in Graves' hyperthyroidism and ophthalmopathy.

The material sequenced was peripheral blood mononuclear cells (PBMCs), taken at new diagnosis, from a patient treated with antithyroid drugs. These receptors originate from a woman between 40 and 50 years old with Graves disease.

The rearrangement links TRBV4-1 to TRBJ1-2; TRBD1 matches at 10 bases. The trim removed 3 bases at V and 6 bases at J, leaving 7 bases unmatched. CDR1 and CDR2 from the germline V gene are MGHRA and YSYEKL. The CDR3 is 15 amino acids. The CDR3 sequence: CASSQQDRGMNGYTF. The CDR3 DNA is TGCGCCAGCAGCCAGCAGGACAGGGGGATGAATGGCTACACCTTC.

Worth noting for this clonotype: Only one base separates this from a far larger clonotype, so it likely reflects a read error. The rearrangement links TRBV11-3 to TRBJ2-1; 8 positions agree with TRBD2. CDR1 and CDR2 from the germline V gene are SGHNT and YENEEA. Losses at the gene ends were 5 bases for V and 6 bases for J; bases not matched to a gene: 12. The CDR3 extends over 16 amino acids. CDR3 DNA: TGTGCCAGCAGCCAAGGTGGGACTAGACTATGCAATGAGCAGTTCTTC. It is translated as CASSQGGTRLCNEQFF.

This clonotype was found a few times. This chain links TRBV24-1 with TRBJ2-1, with D hard to call. V gave up 1 base and J gave up 8 bases, with 14 bases separating them. Germline CDR1 KGHDR, CDR2 SFDVKD. This CDR3 is built from 15 residues. The CDR3 reads CATSDFSQRFDEQFF. DNA for the CDR3: TGTGCCACCAGTGATTTTAGCCAAAGGTTCGATGAGCAGTTCTTC.

The chain uses TRBV12-3 or TRBV12-4 and TRBJ1-1; D perhaps matches TRBD1 (5 bases). The CDR3 contains 14 residues. Trimming left V 5 bases short and J 6 bases short, with 16 bases between. The CDR3 DNA is TGTGCCAGCAGTCCCATCGGGGGGGGAGCTGAAGCTTTCTTT. Translating it yields CASSPIGGGAEAFF.

The chain combines TRBV28 with TRBJ2-4; D remains unclear. Trimming stripped 1 base from V and 8 bases from J, with 12 bases between. CDR3 length: 14 residues. Germline loops: CDR1 MDHEN, CDR2 SYDVKM. The CDR3 DNA reads TGTGCCAGCAGTTTATCCGGAGTCGGCTACATTCAGTACTTC. Translated, it gives CASSLSGVGYIQYF.

This clonotype showed up many times. V gene TRBV7-2 combines with J gene TRBJ1-2; TRBD1 is a possible D gene (5 bases). Trimming shortened V by 5 bases and J by 7 bases, and 11 bases separated the two germline ends. The CDR3 contains 12 residues. Germline CDR1 SGHTA, CDR2 FQGNSA. This CDR3 is CASSRPGGGYTF. CDR3 DNA: TGTGCCAGCAGCAGACCGGGGGGTGGCTACACCTTC.

The V call is TRBV20-1, the J call TRBJ2-2, with D maybe TRBD2 (7 bases). The germline V gene encodes CDR1 DFQATT and CDR2 SNEGSKA (reference sequence). V was pared by 3 bases and J by 3 bases, with 14 bases between. This CDR3 is built from 15 residues. The CDR3 here is CSASPGGFHTGELFF. The CDR3 DNA sequence: TGCAGTGCTAGTCCGGGGGGCTTTCACACCGGGGAGCTGTTTTTT.

This clonotype was found many times. CDR3 sequence (DNA): TGTGCCAGCAGCTTGGTAGTCTCTGGGGCCAACGTCCTGACTTTC. Amino acids: CASSLVVSGANVLTF. The J gene is TRBJ2-6, the V gene TRBV5-6; no clear D. The germline V and J ends were trimmed by 0 bases and 0 bases, with 4 bases remaining between them. The CDR3 runs 15 residues. From germline, CDR1 is SGHDT and CDR2 YYEEEE.

This clonotype was seen many times. The chain employs TRBV12-3 or TRBV12-4 and TRBJ2-7; 10 positions agree with TRBD2. The V gene end was trimmed by 5 bases and the J gene end by 4 bases; junction bases not matched to a gene: 11. The CDR3 is 16 amino acids. The CDR3 region has the DNA TGTGCCAGCAGTCCGGAACCTAGCGGGAGTGTTTACGAGCAGTACTTC. Its translation is CASSPEPSGSVYEQYF.

In its sample, this clonotype was seen many times. The genes are TRBV29-1 and TRBJ2-3; D remains unclear. This CDR3 spans 14 amino acids. The V gene's germline CDR1 is SQVTM and CDR2 ANQGSEA. V was clipped by 0 bases and J by 4 bases, with 11 bases between them. For the CDR3, the DNA is TGCAGCGTTGAAGACTTCTCTGCAGCAGATACGCAGTATTTT. The encoded protein is CSVEDFSAADTQYF.

The J gene is TRBJ2-4, the V gene TRBV28, with D perhaps matching TRBD1 or TRBD2 (5 bases each). The CDR3 runs to 17 residues. Germline loops: CDR1 MDHEN, CDR2 SYDVKM. The ends were cut back, 6 bases at V and 0 bases at J, with 18 bases in the middle. The CDR3 here is CASSKAGADLAKNIQYF. CDR3 DNA sequence: TGTGCCAGCAGCAAGGCCGGGGCAGACCTAGCCAAAAACATTCAGTACTTC.

This clonotype was seen only a few times. This chain connects TRBV7-9 to TRBJ2-1; 7 bases fit TRBD2. The CDR3 contains 13 residues. V gave up 5 bases and J gave up 5 bases; unmatched junction bases: 3. Per the germline V gene, CDR1 is SEHNR and CDR2 is FQNEAQ (reference sequence). The CDR3 loop is CASSHGTNNEQFF. In nucleotides, the CDR3 is TGTGCCAGCAGCCACGGGACTAACAATGAGCAGTTCTTC.

This clonotype was counted at least ten times. This chain uses TRBV10-3 with TRBJ2-7, with D maybe TRBD2 (5 bases). The CDR3 totals 15 residues. CDR1 and CDR2 from the germline V gene are ENHRY and SYGVKD. Trimming removed 2 bases from V and 0 bases from J, with 11 bases in between. In DNA, the CDR3 is TGTGCCATCAGTGAGGCGGCTAGCTACTCCTACGAGCAGTACTTC. Translation: CAISEAASYSYEQYF.

The chain employs TRBV11-3 and TRBJ2-6; the D is unclear. CDR1 is SGHNT and CDR2 is YENEEA in the germline V gene. V gave up 5 bases and J gave up 2 bases, with 10 bases separating them. CDR3 length: 15 amino acids. CDR3 in amino acids: CASSTPPPGANVLTF. The CDR3 DNA reads TGTGCCAGCAGCACGCCACCCCCTGGGGCCAACGTCCTGACTTTC.

This clonotype came up many times. This sequence joins TRBV2 and TRBJ2-7; 9 bases map to TRBD2. Germline assignment: CDR1 SNHLY and CDR2 FYNNEI. There are 16 residues in the CDR3. V was pared by 6 bases and J by 2 bases, with 11 bases of the junction left unmatched. CDR3 in DNA: TGTGCCAGCAGCCTGTCTAGCGGGAAAGGCCCCTACGAGCAGTACTTC. It specifies CASSLSSGKGPYEQYF. The whole variable domain, filled in from reference TRBV2 and TRBJ2-7, reads EPEVTQTPSHQVTQMGQEVILRCVPISNHLYFYWYRQILGQKVEFLVSFYNNEISEKSEIFDDQFSVERPDGSNFTLKIRSTKLEDSAMYFCASSLSSGKGPYEQYFGPGTRLTVT.

Ten or more counts support this clonotype. The chain combines TRBV11-3 with TRBJ2-5, with D possibly matching TRBD2 (6 bases). The V and J ends lost 4 bases and 5 bases respectively, with 20 bases between them. This CDR3 has 16 residues. Germline V CDR1 and CDR2: SGHNT, YENEEA. As DNA, the CDR3 is TGTGCCAGCAGCTCAGGCCGCGAAGGAGGGCGGGAGACCCAGTACTTC. Protein product: CASSSGREGGRETQYF.